This T cell receptor beta chain is from a study of Ad26.COV2.S vaccination and SARS-CoV-2 variants. Study results and caveats: Participants in the vaccine arm had higher spike-specific TCR breadth; placebo recipients had lower.

The treatment was: roughly 18 received Ad26.COV2.S at low or high dose, single or two shots; about five received placebo; per-sample allocation not given. The study sampled participants on day 63 after the first vaccine or placebo injection. Ad26.COV2.S expressed prefusion-stabilized spike from the original Wuhan strain. The table lists this clone with a few counts. The antigen remains unidentified. Sequencing used immunoSEQ multiplex PCR; TCRdb keeps in-frame clones, though not all of them. Among approximately 300,000 clones listed, over 80% were seen once. Germline-derived CDR1 and CDR2 are MRHNA and SNTAGT. V lost 1 base and J 4 bases, leaving 13 bases between the germline ends. There are 15 residues in the CDR3.

This material consisted of peripheral blood, taken in a trial of Ad26.COV2.S vaccine versus placebo. This clonotype originated in a person between 18 and 65 years old who received the Ad26.COV2.S COVID-19 vaccine or a placebo. This chain links TRBV6-4 with TRBJ1-1; possibly TRBD1 for D (6 bases). The CDR3 sequence is CASSDWWPGATEAFF. CDR3 coding DNA: TGTGCCAGCAGTGACTGGTGGCCAGGGGCCACTGAAGCTTTCTTT.